This T cell receptor beta chain was identified in a study of T cells in Graves' hyperthyroidism and ophthalmopathy. The CDR3 regions of TCR beta were amplified from RNA transcripts. RT-PCR in the first round (using the HTBI primer set) targeted the TCR CDR3. TCRdb processed the multiplex PCR reads anew with MiXCR; each CDR3 protein has one entry. This table has roughly 700,000 distinct CDR3 sequences, 30% to 40% appearing once. Diagnoses used clinical symptoms, serum thyroxine and TRAb, thyroid ultrasound and orbital computed tomography. As regards this clonotype: Its antigen is undetermined.

Study observations and caveats: A median approximately 6.8 months before onset, the model predicted ophthalmopathy. Using 13 V-J features, a model discriminated ophthalmopathy from stable hyperthyroidism.

This receptor was taken from a woman in her 40s with Graves' hyperthyroidism. Sequencing input: blood.

The CDR3 here is CAISLGGPARDGYTF. The CDR3, as DNA: TGTGCCATCAGTTTGGGCGGGCCCGCTCGTGATGGCTACACCTTC. J is TRBJ1-2 and V is TRBV10-3; no reliable D call. Trimming stripped 5 bases from V and 6 bases from J, with 19 bases between. Germline V gives CDR1 ENHRY, CDR2 SYGVKD. The CDR3 runs 15 residues.